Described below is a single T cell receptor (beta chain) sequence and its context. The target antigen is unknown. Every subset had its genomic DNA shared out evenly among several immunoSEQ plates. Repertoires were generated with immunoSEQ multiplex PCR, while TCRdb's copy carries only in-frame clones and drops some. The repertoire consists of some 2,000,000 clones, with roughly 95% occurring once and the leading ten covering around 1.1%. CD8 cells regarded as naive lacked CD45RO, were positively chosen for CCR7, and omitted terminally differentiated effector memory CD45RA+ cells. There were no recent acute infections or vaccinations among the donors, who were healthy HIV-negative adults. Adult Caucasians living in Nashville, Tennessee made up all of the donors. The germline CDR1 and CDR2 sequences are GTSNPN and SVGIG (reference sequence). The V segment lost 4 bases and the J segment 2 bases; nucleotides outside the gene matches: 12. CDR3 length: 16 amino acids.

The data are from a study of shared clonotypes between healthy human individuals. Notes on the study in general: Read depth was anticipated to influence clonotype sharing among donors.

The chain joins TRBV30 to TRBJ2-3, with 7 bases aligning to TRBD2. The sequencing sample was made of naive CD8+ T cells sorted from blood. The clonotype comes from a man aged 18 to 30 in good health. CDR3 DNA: TGTGCCTGGATTGCGGGAGTTAATATTTACACAGATACGCAGTATTTT. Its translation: CAWIAGVNIYTDTQYF.